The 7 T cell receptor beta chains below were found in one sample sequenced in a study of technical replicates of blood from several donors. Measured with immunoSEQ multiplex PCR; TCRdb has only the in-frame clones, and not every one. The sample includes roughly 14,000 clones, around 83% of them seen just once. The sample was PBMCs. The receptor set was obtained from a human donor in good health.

CDR3: CASSPTGGQADTQYF. The CDR3 nucleotides are TGCGCCAGCAGCCCGACAGGGGGCCAGGCAGATACGCAGTATTTT. The V and J genes are TRBV5-1 and TRBJ2-3, with 10 bases fitting TRBD1. V gave up 4 bases and J gave up 4 bases; unmatched junction bases: 6. Per the germline V gene, CDR1 is SGHRS and CDR2 is YFSETQ. This CDR3 has 15 amino acids.

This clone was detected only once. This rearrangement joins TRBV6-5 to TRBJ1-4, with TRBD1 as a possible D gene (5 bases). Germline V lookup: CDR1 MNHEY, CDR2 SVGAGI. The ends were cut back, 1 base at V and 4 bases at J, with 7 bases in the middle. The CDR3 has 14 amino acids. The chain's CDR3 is CASSYYRNNEKLFF. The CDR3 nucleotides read TGTGCCAGCAGTTACTACAGGAATAATGAAAAACTGTTTTTT.

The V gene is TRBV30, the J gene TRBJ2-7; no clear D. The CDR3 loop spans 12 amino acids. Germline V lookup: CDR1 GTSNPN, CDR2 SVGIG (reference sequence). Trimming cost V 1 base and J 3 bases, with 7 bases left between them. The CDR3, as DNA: TGTGCCTGGAGTGGGAGTCGCTACGAGCAGTACTTC. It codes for CAWSGSRYEQYF.

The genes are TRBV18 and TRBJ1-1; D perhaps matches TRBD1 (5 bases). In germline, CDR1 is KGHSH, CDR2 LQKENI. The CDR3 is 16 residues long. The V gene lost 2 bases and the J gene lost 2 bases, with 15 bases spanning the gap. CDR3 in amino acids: CASSPTVQGPNTEAFF. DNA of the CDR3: TGTGCCAGCTCACCAACCGTTCAGGGCCCTAACACTGAAGCTTTCTTT.

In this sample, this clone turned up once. CDR3 DNA sequence: TGTGCCAGCAGACAAGGGACAGGAGTAAACTATGGCTACACCTTC. Protein product: CASRQGTGVNYGYTF. The chain links TRBV21-1 to TRBJ1-2; TRBD1, the table's D call, lacks a check against the DNA. TRBV21-1 is described as a pseudogene. The CDR3 is made up of 15 amino acids.

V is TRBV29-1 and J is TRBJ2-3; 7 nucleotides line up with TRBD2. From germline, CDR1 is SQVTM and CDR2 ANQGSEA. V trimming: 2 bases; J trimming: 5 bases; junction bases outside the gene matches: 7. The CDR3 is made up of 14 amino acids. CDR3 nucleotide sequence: TGCAGCGTTGAACTCGCCCCGGGGGGAGATACGCAGTATTTT. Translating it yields CSVELAPGGDTQYF.

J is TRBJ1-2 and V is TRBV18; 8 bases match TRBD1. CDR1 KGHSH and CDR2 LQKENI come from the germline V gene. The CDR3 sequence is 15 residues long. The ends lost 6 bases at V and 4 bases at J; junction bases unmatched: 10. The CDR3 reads CASSGRAGGLYGYTF. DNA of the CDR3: TGTGCCAGCTCGGGCAGGGCAGGGGGCCTCTATGGCTACACCTTC.